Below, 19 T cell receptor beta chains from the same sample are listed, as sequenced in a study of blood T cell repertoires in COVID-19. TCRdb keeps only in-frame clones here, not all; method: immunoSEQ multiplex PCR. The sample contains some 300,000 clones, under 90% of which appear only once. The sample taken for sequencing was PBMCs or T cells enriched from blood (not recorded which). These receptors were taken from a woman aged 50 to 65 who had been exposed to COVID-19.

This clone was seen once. This CDR3 reads CASSSGWSYEQYF. DNA for the CDR3: TGTGCCAGCAGCTCGGGTTGGTCCTACGAGCAGTACTTC. This rearrangement joins TRBV11-3 to TRBJ2-7; D gene ambiguous. Trimming stripped 4 bases from V and 1 base from J, with 8 bases between. This CDR3 is built from 13 residues. CDR1 is SGHNT, CDR2 YENEEA, per germline.

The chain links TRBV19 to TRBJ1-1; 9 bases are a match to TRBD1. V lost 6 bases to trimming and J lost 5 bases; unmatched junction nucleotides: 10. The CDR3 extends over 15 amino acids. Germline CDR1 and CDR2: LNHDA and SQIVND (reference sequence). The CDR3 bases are TGTGCCAGTAGAAAATTTACAGGGGGCCGAACTGAAGCTTTCTTT. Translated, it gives CASRKFTGGRTEAFF.

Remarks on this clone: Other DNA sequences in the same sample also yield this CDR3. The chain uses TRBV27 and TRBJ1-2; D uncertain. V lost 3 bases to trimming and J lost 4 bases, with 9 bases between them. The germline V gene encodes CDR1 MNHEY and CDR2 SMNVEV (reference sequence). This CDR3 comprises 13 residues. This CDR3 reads CASSFREGYGYTF. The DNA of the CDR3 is TGTGCCAGCAGTTTCCGGGAGGGCTATGGCTACACCTTC.

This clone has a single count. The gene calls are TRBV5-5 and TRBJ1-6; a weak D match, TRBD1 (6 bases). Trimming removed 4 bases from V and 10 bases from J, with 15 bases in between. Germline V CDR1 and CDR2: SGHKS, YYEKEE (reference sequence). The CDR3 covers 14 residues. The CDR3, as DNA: TGTGCCAGCAGCCCAGAACAGGGTTACTCACCCCTCCACTTT. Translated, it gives CASSPEQGYSPLHF.

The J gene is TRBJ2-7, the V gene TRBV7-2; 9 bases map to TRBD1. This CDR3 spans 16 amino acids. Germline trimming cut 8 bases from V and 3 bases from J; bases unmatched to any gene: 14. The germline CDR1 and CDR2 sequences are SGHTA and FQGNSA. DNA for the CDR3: TGTGCCAGCGGCAGCCCCCCCGGGACAGGGTTCTACGAGCAGTACTTC. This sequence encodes CASGSPPGTGFYEQYF.

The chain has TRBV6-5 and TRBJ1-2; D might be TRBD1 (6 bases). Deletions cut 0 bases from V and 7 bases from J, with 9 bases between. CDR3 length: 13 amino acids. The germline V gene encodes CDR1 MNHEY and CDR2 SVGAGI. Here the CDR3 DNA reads TGTGCCAGCAGTTACTCGACAGGAACTGGCTACACCTTC. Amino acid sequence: CASSYSTGTGYTF.

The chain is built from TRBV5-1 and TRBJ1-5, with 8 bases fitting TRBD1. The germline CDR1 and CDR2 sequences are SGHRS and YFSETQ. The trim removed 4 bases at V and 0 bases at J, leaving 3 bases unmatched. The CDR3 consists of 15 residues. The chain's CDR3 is CASSPGTGSNQPQHF. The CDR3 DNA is TGCGCCAGCAGCCCCGGGACAGGTAGCAATCAGCCCCAGCATTTT.

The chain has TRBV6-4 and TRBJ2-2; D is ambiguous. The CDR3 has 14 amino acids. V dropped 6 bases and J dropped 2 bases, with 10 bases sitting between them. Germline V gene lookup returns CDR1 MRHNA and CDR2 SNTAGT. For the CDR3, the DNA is TGTGCCAGCAGCACTTATAGAAACACCGGGGAGCTGTTTTTT. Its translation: CASSTYRNTGELFF.

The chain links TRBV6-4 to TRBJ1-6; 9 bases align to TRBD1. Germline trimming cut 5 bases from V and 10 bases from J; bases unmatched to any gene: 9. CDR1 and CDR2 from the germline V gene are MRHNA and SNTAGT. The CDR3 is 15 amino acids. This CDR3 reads CASSPGTGSGSPLHF. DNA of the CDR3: TGTGCCAGCAGTCCCGGGACAGGGTCGGGCTCACCCCTCCACTTT.

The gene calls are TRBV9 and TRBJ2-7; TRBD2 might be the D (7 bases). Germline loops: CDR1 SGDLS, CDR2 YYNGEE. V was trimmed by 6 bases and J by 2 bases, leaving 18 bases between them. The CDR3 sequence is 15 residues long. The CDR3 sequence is CASILGRGRTYEQYF. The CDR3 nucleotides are TGTGCCAGCATCTTAGGGCGGGGGCGTACCTACGAGCAGTACTTC.

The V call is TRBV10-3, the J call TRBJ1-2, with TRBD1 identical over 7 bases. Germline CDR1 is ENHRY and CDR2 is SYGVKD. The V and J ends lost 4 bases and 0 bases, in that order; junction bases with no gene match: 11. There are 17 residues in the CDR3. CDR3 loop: CAISGRGQLLTNYGYTF. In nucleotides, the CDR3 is TGTGCCATCAGTGGACGGGGACAGTTATTGACTAACTATGGCTACACCTTC.

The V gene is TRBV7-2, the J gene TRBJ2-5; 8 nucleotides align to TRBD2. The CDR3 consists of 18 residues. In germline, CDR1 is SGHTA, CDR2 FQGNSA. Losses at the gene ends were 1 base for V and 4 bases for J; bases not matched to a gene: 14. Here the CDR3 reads CASSLGGRSGGPGETQYF. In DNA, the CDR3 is TGTGCCAGCAGCTTAGGAGGGCGATCGGGGGGGCCGGGAGAGACCCAGTACTTC.

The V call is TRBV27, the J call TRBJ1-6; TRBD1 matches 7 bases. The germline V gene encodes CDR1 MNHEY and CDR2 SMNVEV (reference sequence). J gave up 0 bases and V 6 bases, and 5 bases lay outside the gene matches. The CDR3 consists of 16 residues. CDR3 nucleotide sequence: TGTGCCAGCAGGTCACAGGGGAGCTCCTATAATTCACCCCTCCACTTT. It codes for CASRSQGSSYNSPLHF.

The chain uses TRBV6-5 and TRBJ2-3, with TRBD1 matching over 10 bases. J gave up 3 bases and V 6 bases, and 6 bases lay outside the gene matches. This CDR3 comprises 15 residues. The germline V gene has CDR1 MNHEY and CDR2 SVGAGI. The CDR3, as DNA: TGTGCCAGCAGCTCCGGGACAGGGGTGACAGATACGCAGTATTTT. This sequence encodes CASSSGTGVTDTQYF.

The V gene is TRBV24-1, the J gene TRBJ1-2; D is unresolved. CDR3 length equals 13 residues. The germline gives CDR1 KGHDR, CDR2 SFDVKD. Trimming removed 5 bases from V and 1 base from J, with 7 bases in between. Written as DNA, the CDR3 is TGTGCCACCAGTGCCGGTTTTAACTATGGCTACACCTTC. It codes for CATSAGFNYGYTF.

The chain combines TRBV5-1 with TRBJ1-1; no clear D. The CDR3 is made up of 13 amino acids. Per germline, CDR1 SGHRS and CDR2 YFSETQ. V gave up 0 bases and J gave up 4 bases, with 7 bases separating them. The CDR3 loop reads CASSLEEGTEAFF. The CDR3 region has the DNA TGCGCCAGCAGCTTGGAAGAGGGCACTGAAGCTTTCTTT.

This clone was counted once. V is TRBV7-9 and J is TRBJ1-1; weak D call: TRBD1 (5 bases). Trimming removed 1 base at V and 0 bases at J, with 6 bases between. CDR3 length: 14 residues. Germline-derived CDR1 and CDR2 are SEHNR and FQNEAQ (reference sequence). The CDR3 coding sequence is TGTGCCAGCAGCTTAGAGGGGATGAACACTGAAGCTTTCTTT. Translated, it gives CASSLEGMNTEAFF.

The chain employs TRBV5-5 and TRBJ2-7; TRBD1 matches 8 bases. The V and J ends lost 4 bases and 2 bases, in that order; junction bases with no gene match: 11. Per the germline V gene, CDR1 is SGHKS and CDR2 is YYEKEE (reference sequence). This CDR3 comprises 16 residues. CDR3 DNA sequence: TGTGCCAGCAGCAGCGCCACCAGGGGGCGCCCCTACGAGCAGTACTTC. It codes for CASSSATRGRPYEQYF. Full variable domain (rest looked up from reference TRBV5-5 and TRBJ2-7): DAGVTQSPTHLIKTRGQQVTLRCSPISGHKSVSWYQQVLGQGPQFIFQYYEKEERGRGNFPDRFSARQFPNYSSELNVNALLLGDSALYLCASSSATRGRPYEQYFGPGTRLTVT.

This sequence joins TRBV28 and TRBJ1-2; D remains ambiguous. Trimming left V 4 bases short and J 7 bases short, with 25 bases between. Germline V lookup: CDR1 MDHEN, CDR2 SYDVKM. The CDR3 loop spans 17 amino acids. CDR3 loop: CASSSPRAVPLAGGYTF. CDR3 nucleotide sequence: TGTGCCAGCAGTTCCCCCCGTGCAGTCCCTCTTGCGGGTGGCTACACCTTC.